The 18 T cell receptor beta chains below all came from one sample that was sequenced in a study of cytomegalovirus exposure and HLA in healthy donors (dated by TCRdb to between 2016 and 2019). The library was prepared using the immunoSEQ multiplex PCR assay. Sourced from immuneACCESS, this table was stored by TCRdb with only in-frame sequences that have V and J called. A share of the clones is absent; for the studies checked, an unresolved V gene accounts for under half, and the remainder has no known explanation. The table for this sample lists roughly 60,000 clones; 91% of them were counted only once. Around 2.2% of the sample comes from the top ten. Sequencing was carried out using PBMCs. The origin of the receptors is a woman in her 30s in good health and CMV-seronegative.

The chain recombines TRBV30 with TRBJ1-1; TRBD1 matches at 7 bases. V trimming: 3 bases; J trimming: 11 bases; junction bases outside the gene matches: 9. The CDR3 runs to 12 residues. Germline V gene sequence: CDR1 GTSNPN, CDR2 SVGIG (reference sequence). The CDR3 DNA is TGTGCCTGGAGGAGGGGGCAGGGAGACGCTTTCTTT. Protein: CAWRRGQGDAFF.

The V gene is TRBV19, the J gene TRBJ2-5; 7 bases align to TRBD2. This CDR3 has 15 residues. V shed 0 bases, J shed 13 bases, and the junction held 14 bases outside the gene matches. Germline assignment: CDR1 LNHDA and CDR2 SQIVND (reference sequence). The CDR3 loop reads CASSIDLLGGRNRYF. In nucleotides, the CDR3 is TGTGCCAGTAGTATAGATCTTCTGGGCGGGAGAAATAGGTACTTC.

The chain joins TRBV18 to TRBJ1-1; 7 nucleotides agree with TRBD1. The germline V gene has CDR1 KGHSH and CDR2 LQKENI. The CDR3 is 16 amino acids. After removal of 1 base from V and 0 bases from J, the junction contained 5 bases not matched to a gene. The CDR3 DNA follows: TGTGCCAGCTCACCACTGGCAGGGGGTATGAACACTGAAGCTTTCTTT. Protein sequence: CASSPLAGGMNTEAFF.

The CDR3 spells CASSLDLLGTDTQYF. The CDR3 region has the DNA TGCGCCAGCAGCTTGGATCTTCTAGGCACAGATACGCAGTATTTT. The J gene is TRBJ2-3, the V gene TRBV5-1; D remains unclear. The germline CDR1 and CDR2 sequences are SGHRS and YFSETQ. V gave up 0 bases and J gave up 1 base, with 9 bases separating them. This CDR3 has 15 amino acids.

The J gene is TRBJ2-7, the V gene TRBV28; TRBD1 matches at 7 bases. V shed 5 bases and J 4 bases; nucleotides not matched to a gene: 11. This CDR3 comprises 15 residues. Germline values: CDR1 MDHEN, CDR2 SYDVKM. In DNA, the CDR3 is TGTGCCAGCAGTATTTCAGGGGGAGTCGGTTACGAGCAGTACTTC. It translates to CASSISGGVGYEQYF.

The chain carries TRBV6-5 and TRBJ1-3; perhaps TRBD1 as D (5 bases). The V gene lost 6 bases and the J gene lost 8 bases, with 20 bases spanning the gap. CDR3 length: 15 amino acids. The V gene's germline CDR1 is MNHEY and CDR2 SVGAGI. The CDR3 reads CASSRTMGLGDTIYF. As DNA, the CDR3 is TGTGCCAGCAGCCGCACCATGGGACTCGGGGACACCATATATTTT.

This clone was seen just once. The rearrangement joins TRBV7-9 to TRBJ2-3, with 7 positions matching TRBD1. CDR1 is SEHNR and CDR2 is FQNEAQ in the germline V gene (reference sequence). The CDR3 runs 15 residues. V was clipped by 6 bases and J by 3 bases; unmatched bases: 9. The CDR3 DNA sequence: TGTGCCAGCAGGGACAGGCGAAGTTTGACAGATACGCAGTATTTT. Its protein product is CASRDRRSLTDTQYF.

The rearrangement links TRBV7-2 to TRBJ2-7; maybe TRBD2 (7 bases). V was cut by 4 bases and J by 12 bases, with 13 bases left in between. Germline CDR1 and CDR2: SGHTA and FQGNSA. The CDR3 has 11 residues. CDR3 in amino acids: CASSWGGYWYF. CDR3 bases: TGTGCCAGCAGCTGGGGGGGCTACTGGTACTTC.

The V and J genes are TRBV27 and TRBJ2-2; D gene ambiguous. Germline CDR1 is MNHEY and CDR2 is SMNVEV (reference sequence). V was pared by 2 bases and J by 4 bases, with 5 bases between. The CDR3 is made up of 13 amino acids. The DNA for the CDR3 is TGTGCCAGCAGTTTAGAGATCACCGGGGAGCTGTTTTTT. Its protein product is CASSLEITGELFF.

The gene calls are TRBV28 and TRBJ1-4; 7 bases align to TRBD1. The CDR3 sequence is 16 residues long. Germline V gives CDR1 MDHEN, CDR2 SYDVKM. With 3 bases clipped from V and 3 bases from J, the junction kept 7 bases outside the gene matches. The CDR3 nucleotides are TGTGCCAGCAGTTTCCCCTCCGGGACAGCTAATGAAAAACTGTTTTTT. The encoded protein is CASSFPSGTANEKLFF.

V is TRBV7-6 and J is TRBJ2-7; TRBD2 agrees at 14 bases. This CDR3 spans 15 amino acids. Germline V CDR1 and CDR2: SGHVS, FNYEAQ. The V and J ends lost 6 bases and 7 bases, in that order; junction bases with no gene match: 8. DNA of the CDR3: TGTGCCAGCAGTCGACGACTAGCGGGAGGGTCGGAGCAGTACTTC. Amino acids: CASSRRLAGGSEQYF.

This clone came up once. The CDR3 DNA reads as TGTGCCAGCAGCGTCGACAGGGGAGTCGTACGGAACACCGGGGAGCTGTTTTTT. Encoded protein: CASSVDRGVVRNTGELFF. The rearrangement links TRBV9 to TRBJ2-2; TRBD1 matches at 8 bases. The CDR3 is 18 amino acids. CDR1 and CDR2 from the germline V gene are SGDLS and YYNGEE. The junction had 10 bases not matched to a gene; V was cut back by 2 bases and J by 1 base.

V gene TRBV10-3 combines with J gene TRBJ1-5, with 7 bases identical to TRBD1. This CDR3 has 17 amino acids. The junction had 11 bases not matched to a gene; V was cut back by 3 bases and J by 3 bases. CDR1 and CDR2 (germline): ENHRY, SYGVKD. The CDR3 region is CAISEAPGGNLNQPQHF. The CDR3 DNA sequence: TGTGCCATCAGTGAAGCTCCAGGGGGGAACCTCAATCAGCCCCAGCATTTT.

The chain combines TRBV19 with TRBJ1-5, with 10 positions matching TRBD1. The length of the CDR3 is 16 residues. Germline V lookup: CDR1 LNHDA, CDR2 SQIVND (reference sequence). Trimming at V came to 4 bases and at J to 5 bases, leaving 8 bases not matched to a gene. CDR3 in amino acids: CASSTGDRGKYQPQHF. The CDR3, as DNA: TGTGCCAGTAGTACCGGGGACAGGGGAAAGTATCAGCCCCAGCATTTT.

The rearrangement joins TRBV5-4 to TRBJ2-7, with unresolved D. Germline-derived CDR1 and CDR2 are SGHNT and YYREEE (reference sequence). The CDR3 spans 16 residues. V lost 1 base, J lost 5 bases, and 19 bases lay in between. The CDR3 DNA follows: TGTGCCAGCAGCTTGCCATACCCGGGTGGGTGGGACGAGCAGTACTTC. Residues: CASSLPYPGGWDEQYF.

The chain carries TRBV2 and TRBJ2-4; 10 bases map to TRBD2. Trimming cost V 7 bases and J 8 bases; bases outside gene matches: 11. CDR3 size: 15 residues. Germline V lookup: CDR1 SNHLY, CDR2 FYNNEI. The CDR3, as DNA: TGTGCCAGCAACCGGGCAGCGGGAGGGGTAGACATTCAGTACTTC. This sequence encodes CASNRAAGGVDIQYF.

V is TRBV30 and J is TRBJ2-3, with D possibly matching TRBD2 (6 bases). This CDR3 has 11 residues. Germline loops: CDR1 GTSNPN, CDR2 SVGIG (reference sequence). V was clipped by 8 bases and J by 3 bases, with 9 bases between them. The DNA of the CDR3 is TGTGCCGGAGGGTGGACAGATACGCAGTATTTT. This sequence encodes CAGGWTDTQYF.

The chain is built from TRBV6-5 and TRBJ1-6, with D hard to call. V was shortened by 0 bases and J by 8 bases, with 11 bases between the two germline ends. The CDR3 extends over 15 amino acids. CDR1 and CDR2 (germline): MNHEY, SVGAGI. The CDR3 DNA reads TGTGCCAGCAGTTACTCGAGGGTACCTTATTCACCCCTCCACTTT. Translation: CASSYSRVPYSPLHF.